This T cell receptor beta chain was identified in a study of OX40 agonist ivuxolimab in advanced cancers. CDR3 length: 13 amino acids. V was trimmed by 2 bases and J by 8 bases, leaving 9 bases between them. CDR1 and CDR2 (germline): KGHSH, LQKENI. This table comes from immunoSEQ multiplex PCR, and its TCRdb copy is limited to in-frame clones, with some not included. Counted here are approximately 70,000 clones, roughly 88% occurring once; the ten biggest clones make up roughly 8%. By share, this clone counts as medium-sized. The V and J genes are TRBV18 and TRBJ2-2; unclear D gene. The input for sequencing was CD4+ or CD8+ T cells sorted from blood, taken in a trial of the OX40 agonist ivuxolimab. This sequence was found in an adult with an advanced solid tumor such as melanoma, head and neck, liver or kidney cancer. Here the CDR3 reads CASSPTVPGELFF. The CDR3 DNA is TGTGCCAGCTCACCAACGGTTCCGGGGGAGCTGTTTTTT.